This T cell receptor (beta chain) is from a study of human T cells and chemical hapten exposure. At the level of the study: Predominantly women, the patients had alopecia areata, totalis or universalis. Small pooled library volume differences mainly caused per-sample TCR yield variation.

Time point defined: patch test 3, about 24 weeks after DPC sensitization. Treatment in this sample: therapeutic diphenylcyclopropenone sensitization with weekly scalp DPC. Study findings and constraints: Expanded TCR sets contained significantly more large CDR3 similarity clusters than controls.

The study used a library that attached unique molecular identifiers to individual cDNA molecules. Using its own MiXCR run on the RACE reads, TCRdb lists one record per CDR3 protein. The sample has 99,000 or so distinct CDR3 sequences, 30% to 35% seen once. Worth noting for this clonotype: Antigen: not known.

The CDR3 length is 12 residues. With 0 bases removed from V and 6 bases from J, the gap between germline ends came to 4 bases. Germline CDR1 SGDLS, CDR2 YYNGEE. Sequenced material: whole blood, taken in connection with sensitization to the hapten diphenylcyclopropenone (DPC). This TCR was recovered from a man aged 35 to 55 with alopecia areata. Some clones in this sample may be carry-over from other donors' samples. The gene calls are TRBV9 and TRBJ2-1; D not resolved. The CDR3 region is CASSVGFNEQFF. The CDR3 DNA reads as TGTGCCAGCAGCGTAGGCTTCAATGAGCAGTTCTTC.